The 10 T cell receptor beta chains given below trace back to one sample, sequenced in a study of blood T cell repertoires in COVID-19. The table came from immunoSEQ multiplex PCR; TCRdb's copy has only in-frame clones and leaves some out. The sample consists of about 300,000 clones, roughly 86% of them appearing once. The sequencing sample was made of peripheral blood. These receptors all come from a woman between 50 and 59 years old with acute or convalescent COVID-19.

The chain couples TRBV27 to TRBJ1-4, with D uncertain. V was trimmed by 3 bases and J by 7 bases, leaving 18 bases between them. This CDR3 has 16 residues. Germline V CDR1 and CDR2: MNHEY, SMNVEV (reference sequence). CDR3 nucleotide sequence: TGTGCCAGCAGTTTCGAGAGGGAACGGGATAGTGAAAAACTGTTTTTT. Its protein product is CASSFERERDSEKLFF.

The chain is built from TRBV3-1 (or the pseudogene TRBV3-2) and TRBJ2-7; 8 nucleotides match TRBD2. J was trimmed by 4 bases and V by 1 base; bases with no gene match: 12. The CDR3 is made up of 17 amino acids. In germline, CDR1 is LGHDT, CDR2 YNNKEL (reference sequence). CDR3 protein: CASSQGPSGRGRYEQYF. The DNA of the CDR3 is TGTGCCAGCAGCCAAGGGCCAAGCGGGAGAGGCCGGTACGAGCAGTACTTC.

The chain uses TRBV4-3 and TRBJ1-2; TRBD1 is a possible D gene (6 bases). CDR3 length: 13 residues. Germline V lookup: CDR1 LGHNA, CDR2 YSLEER. V was clipped by 0 bases and J by 6 bases, with 8 bases between them. The CDR3 region has the DNA TGCGCCAGCAGCCAAGAGGGGGCAGATGGCTACACCTTC. Translated: CASSQEGADGYTF.

In its sample, this clone was seen once. This rearrangement joins TRBV5-1 to TRBJ2-1, with D unclear. This CDR3 spans 14 amino acids. Trimming took 2 bases from V and 0 from J, leaving 6 bases between them. CDR1 and CDR2 (germline): SGHRS, YFSETQ. In nucleotides, the CDR3 is TGCGCCAGCAGCTTAGAGAGCTCCTACAATGAGCAGTTCTTC. Protein: CASSLESSYNEQFF.

The chain couples TRBV2 to TRBJ2-3; the D gene is possibly TRBD1 (6 bases). Germline loops: CDR1 SNHLY, CDR2 FYNNEI. The CDR3 length is 15 residues. The ends were cut back, 3 bases at V and 0 bases at J, with 10 bases in the middle. CDR3 region: CASSDVGASTDTQYF. Here the CDR3 DNA reads TGTGCCAGCAGTGATGTGGGGGCCAGCACAGATACGCAGTATTTT.

The sample holds a few counts of this clone. V gene TRBV28 combines with J gene TRBJ2-7; 7 nucleotides match TRBD2. CDR1 and CDR2 (germline): MDHEN, SYDVKM. This CDR3 region has 15 residues. V shed 6 bases and J 2 bases; nucleotides not matched to a gene: 10. CDR3 bases: TGTGCCAGCAGCCCCGAAGCTAGCGGTCCCTACGAGCAGTACTTC. It specifies CASSPEASGPYEQYF. Based on the CDR3 plus reference TRBV28 and TRBJ2-7, the full variable domain is DVKVTQSSRYLVKRTGEKVFLECVQDMDHENMFWYRQDPGLGLRLIYFSYDVKMKEKGDIPEGYSVSREKKERFSLILESASTNQTSMYLCASSPEASGPYEQYFGPGTRLTVT.

The V call is TRBV13, the J call TRBJ1-2; 8 nucleotides agree with TRBD1. Germline values: CDR1 PRHDT, CDR2 FYEKMQ (reference sequence). After removal of 5 bases from V and 2 bases from J, the junction contained 4 bases not matched to a gene. The CDR3 covers 14 residues. The CDR3 region is CASSARGQNYGYTF. The DNA for the CDR3 is TGTGCCAGCAGCGCCAGGGGGCAGAACTATGGCTACACCTTC.

This clone was picked up one time. The V and J genes are TRBV2 and TRBJ1-1, with 7 positions matching TRBD1. With 4 bases clipped from V and 2 bases from J, the junction kept 7 bases outside the gene matches. The CDR3 has 15 residues. Germline-derived CDR1 and CDR2 are SNHLY and FYNNEI. The CDR3 DNA reads as TGTGCCAGCAGTGTACAGGGGCTAAGCAACACTGAAGCTTTCTTT. Encoded protein: CASSVQGLSNTEAFF.

The chain links TRBV3-1 (or the pseudogene TRBV3-2) to TRBJ2-7; 7 bases match TRBD1. V lost 0 bases, J lost 6 bases, and 8 bases stayed unmatched. This CDR3 has 15 residues. Germline V gene data show CDR1 as LGHDT and CDR2 as YNNKEL (reference sequence). The CDR3 spells CASSQERGLTREQYF. CDR3 DNA: TGTGCCAGCAGCCAAGAGAGGGGGCTCACTCGCGAGCAGTACTTC.

V is TRBV7-2 and J is TRBJ2-1; 10 positions agree with TRBD2. The CDR3 runs to 15 residues. With 5 bases clipped from V and 4 bases from J, the junction kept 5 bases outside the gene matches. The germline V gene encodes CDR1 SGHTA and CDR2 FQGNSA. The CDR3 sequence: CASSPPAGGYNEQFF. Written as DNA, the CDR3 is TGTGCCAGCAGCCCCCCAGCGGGAGGGTACAATGAGCAGTTCTTC.